Detailed here is one T cell receptor (beta chain). Its antigen is not known. The data are from a study of PD-1 blockade in classical Hodgkin lymphoma. Notes on the study in general: When nivolumab was started under 1 year after ASCT, patients were excluded. While CD8+ TCR diversity did not rise significantly by C4D1, CD4+ TCR diversity did. It was among complete responders that baseline diversity resembled that of newly diagnosed patients.

With no exception, relapse followed autologous stem cell transplantation in all patients, and brentuximab vedotin exposure varied. TCRdb keeps only in-frame clones here, not all; method: immunoSEQ multiplex PCR. The sample has more than 3,500 clones, 60% to 65% seen once. The trim removed 7 bases at V and 6 bases at J, leaving 11 bases unmatched. CDR3 length equals 15 residues. Germline loops: CDR1 LNHDA, CDR2 SQIVND (reference sequence). Sequenced material: peripheral blood mononuclear cells (PBMCs), taken at baseline. J is TRBJ1-5 and V is TRBV19; TRBD1 matches 8 bases. The receptor comes from a human donor with classical Hodgkin lymphoma. This CDR3 is CASTIGQGAAQPQHF. The CDR3 bases are TGTGCCAGTACTATTGGGCAGGGGGCGGCTCAGCCCCAGCATTTT.